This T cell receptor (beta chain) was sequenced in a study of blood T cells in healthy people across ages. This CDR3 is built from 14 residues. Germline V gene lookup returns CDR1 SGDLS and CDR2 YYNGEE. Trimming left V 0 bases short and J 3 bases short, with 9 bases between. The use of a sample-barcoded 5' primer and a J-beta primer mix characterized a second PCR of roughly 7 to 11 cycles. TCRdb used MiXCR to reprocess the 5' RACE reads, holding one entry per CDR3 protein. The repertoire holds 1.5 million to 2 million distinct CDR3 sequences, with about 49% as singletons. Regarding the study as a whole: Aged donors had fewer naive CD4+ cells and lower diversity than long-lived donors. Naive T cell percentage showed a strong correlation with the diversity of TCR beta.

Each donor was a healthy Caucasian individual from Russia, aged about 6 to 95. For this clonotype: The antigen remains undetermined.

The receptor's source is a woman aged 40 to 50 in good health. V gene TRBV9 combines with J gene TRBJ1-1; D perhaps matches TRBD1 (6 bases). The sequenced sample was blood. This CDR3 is CASSVDGGDTEAFF. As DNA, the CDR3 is TGTGCCAGCAGCGTAGACGGGGGCGACACTGAAGCTTTCTTT. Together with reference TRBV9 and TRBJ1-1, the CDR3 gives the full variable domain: DSGVTQTPKHLITATGQRVTLRCSPRSGDLSVYWYQQSLDQGLQFLIQYYNGEERAKGNILERFSAQQFPDLHSELNLSSLELGDSALYFCASSVDGGDTEAFFGQGTRLTVV.